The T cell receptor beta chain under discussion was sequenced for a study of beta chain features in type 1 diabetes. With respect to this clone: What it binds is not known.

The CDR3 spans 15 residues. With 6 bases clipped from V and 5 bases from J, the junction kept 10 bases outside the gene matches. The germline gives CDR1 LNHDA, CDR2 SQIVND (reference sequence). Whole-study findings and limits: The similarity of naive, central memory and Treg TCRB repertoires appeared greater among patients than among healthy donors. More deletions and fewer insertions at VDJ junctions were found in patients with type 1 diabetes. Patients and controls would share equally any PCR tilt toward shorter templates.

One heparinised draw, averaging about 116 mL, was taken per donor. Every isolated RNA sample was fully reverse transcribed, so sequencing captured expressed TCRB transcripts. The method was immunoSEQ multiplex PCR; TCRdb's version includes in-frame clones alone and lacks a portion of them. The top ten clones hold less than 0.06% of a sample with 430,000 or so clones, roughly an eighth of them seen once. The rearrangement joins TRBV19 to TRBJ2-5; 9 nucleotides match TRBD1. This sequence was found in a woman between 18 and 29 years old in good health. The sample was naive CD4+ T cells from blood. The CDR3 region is CASSVSGTGWETQYF. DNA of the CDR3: TGTGCCAGTAGCGTATCCGGGACAGGGTGGGAGACCCAGTACTTC.